This T cell receptor beta chain was identified in a study of cytomegalovirus exposure and HLA in healthy donors (TCRdb year 2017). About the investigation overall: In an earlier analysis of 587 of the donors, 276 Gb of sequence data and some 120 million unique TCR beta sequences from about 179 million T cells were reported. Genome-wide SNP genotypes for about 65% of the roughly 670 donors were used in a later genetic analysis, which treated that subset as a discovery cohort. Besides the first cohort of some 670 subjects, a separate validation cohort made up of around 120 different subjects was used. Among 300 to 450 genotyped donors of the cohort, an average of around 240,000 unique TCR beta nucleotide sequences were sequenced per donor, 15% to 20% of them non-productive. Donor age, sex, ethnicity and CMV serostatus were compiled together with the repertoire data. All discovery cohort repertoires had been generated on a single sequencing platform. The genetic ancestry cluster associated with self-reported Caucasian donors included about 84% of the 300 to 450 genotyped donors. To predict cytomegalovirus infection status, the study combined high-throughput TCR immunosequencing, statistical association of individual TCRs with disease status, and machine learning. Rather than drawing on any new phenotypic data, the later analysis identified candidate immune exposures from TCR beta sequences and the way those sequences occurred across donors. An early release covering approximately 600 HLA-typed donors comprised about 300 gigabases of sequencing data and tens of millions of unique TCR sequences. HLA typing included class I and class II loci at four-digit resolution. A later analysis re-analyzed previously published TCR beta repertoires from several hundred donors and added high-resolution HLA genotyping to study TCR occurrence patterns. The study aimed to test whether signatures of past pathogen exposure could be identified by cataloging public T cell receptors. The T cell repertoires of around 670 subjects were profiled by immunosequencing and related to cytomegalovirus serostatus. Typing coverage differed by locus: A, B, C, DRB1 and DQB1 were typed in roughly 620-640 donors, DQA1 in about 500, DPA1 in around 610, and DPB1 in about 450. A handful of DR-DQ haplotypes were treated as single units for association and clustering because of strong linkage in the cohort. In an earlier analysis of 587 of the donors, high-throughput TCR beta sequencing was used to judge whether each TCR beta V gene segment behaved as functional or pseudogenic.

In total, fewer than 750 healthy bone marrow donors made up the cohort. All cohort members were sampled while nominally healthy, although unrecorded immune exposures were likely present. The donor was CMV seropositive and was included in the group of around 300 seropositive cohort members. Each donor provided a peripheral blood sample, and peripheral blood mononuclear cells were used for TCR beta sequencing. Genomic DNA extraction from the blood cell samples was performed with the Qiagen DNeasy Blood Extraction Kit. Results and caveats for the whole study, not just this receptor: Only TCR beta chains were sequenced in this cohort, and the absence of alpha or paired-chain data limited detectable features. In the study, around 150 TCR beta chains were listed as associated with cytomegalovirus. Immune exposure information for the cohort was limited to CMV serostatus. Most CMV-associated TCR beta chains appeared to be HLA-restricted in a later analysis, and the HLA associations seemed to be driven largely by CMV exposure. Compared with equally common non-associated chains, HLA-associated TCR beta chains in a later analysis were more clonally expanded and had lower generation probabilities. Seventeen rarely observed V segments, including chromosome 9 orphons, were excluded from the earlier analysis of a few hundred of the donors because counts were too low. In a later analysis, around 17,000 TCR beta sequences were associated with specific HLA alleles at a false discovery rate of 0.05. A group of highly shared sequence variants was considered likely to be a technical artifact of the sequencing pipeline. Most TCR sequences were observed very rarely across donors, whereas some public TCRs were present in many individuals. It was suggested by the authors that the approach could potentially be generalized to other disease states and immunological phenotypes. In vitro tests confirmed that a few of the cytomegalovirus-associated TCR beta chains recognize cytomegalovirus antigens. Some IMGT-functional V segments, including TRBV6-2 and TRBV6-3, could not be distinguished by the 87-base-pair reads and were therefore excluded. A later analysis reported that several top co-occurrence clusters appeared linked to parvovirus B19, influenza, CMV and Epstein-Barr virus. Sequencing depth was assumed to be roughly uniform across donors in the presence/absence analyses, though that assumption may not hold. The classifier was reported to diagnose cytomegalovirus status with high specificity and sensitivity in both the original cohort and the validation cohort. In an earlier analysis of more than 450 of the donors, most TCR beta V segments were observed in productive rearrangements about 87% or about 30% of the time, broadly matching IMGT annotations. In a later genetic analysis, a missense DCLRE1C variant was associated with V-gene and J-gene trimming of TCR beta chains, and the association was replicated in an independent cohort. HLA typing was unavailable for some donors at each locus, so association tests used only the typed subset. When HLA alleles, especially DR and DQ, strongly co-occurred, TCR associations were difficult to assign to individual alleles. A later genetic analysis reported fewer N-insertions in productive TCRs among donors in an Asian-associated ancestry cluster than the roughly 700-donor mean. In a later analysis, the rate of TCR association differed among HLA loci, with DRB1 alleles having the most associated TCRs and HLA-C alleles having the fewest. Correlated functional status among segregating V segments might reflect linkage disequilibrium, but an unknown experimental factor could not be ruled out. A further reported finding was that TCR beta sequences accurately predicted the HLA-A and HLA-B alleles for most subjects in the first cohort.

As concerns this clone: This receptor's antigen is unknown. There are no base qualities to consult, and no much larger clone falls within one base.

Receptor libraries were prepared by the immunoSEQ multiplex PCR assay. For the multiplex PCR, a mixture combining 60 forward primers for TCR Vbeta segments and 13 reverse primers for TCR Jbeta segments was used. The CDR3 region of rearranged TCR beta genes was amplified from genomic DNA with a multiplex PCR assay. Amplified TCR beta libraries were sequenced as 87-base-pair reads on the Illumina HiSeq System. The authors processed their data as follows. A later analysis counted approximately 76 million unique TCR beta chains across the 666 repertoires, and 9.5 million to 11 million of these chains were shared by at least two donors. Raw reads were error-corrected and collapsed into unique sequences by a nearest-neighbor algorithm in which closely related sequences were merged to remove PCR and sequencing errors. Alignment of CDR3 sequences to IMGT reference sequences was used to assign V, D and J gene segments. For a sequence to be retained, at least a six-nucleotide match to both a V gene segment and a J gene segment was required. Rearrangements were classified as productive when the CDR3 lacked stop codons and remained in frame with V and J, and all other rearrangements were classified as non-productive. Following IMGT convention, CDR3 was defined as the stretch from the second conserved V-encoded cysteine up to the conserved J-encoded phenylalanine. The earlier analysis of approximately 500 of the donors excluded sequences that lacked an unambiguous match to a single V gene segment. In an earlier analysis of more than 500 of the donors, a V segment was called functional when productive rearrangements were above 56.7%, and segregating when the standard deviation between donors exceeded 5%. A statistical classification framework was built to diagnose cytomegalovirus status from the catalog of TCR beta chain sequences. V and J gene assignment, in a later analysis, came from comparing TCR nucleotide sequences with IMGT/GENE-DB human TR gene sequences. Using the TCRdist pipeline, a later analysis assigned CDR3 sequences along with most-parsimonious VDJ recombination scenarios. In a later analysis, each TCR beta chain was defined by its CDR3 amino acid sequence together with its V-gene family, and reads lacking a unique V-gene family were excluded. In a later analysis, approximately 640 highly shared, low-generation-probability nucleotide sequences were removed to address suspected cross-contamination and a sequencing artifact. In a later analysis, a clonal expansion index for each public chain was calculated from normalized within-repertoire ranks of inferred template counts. In a later analysis, generation probabilities were computed with a VDJ recombination model fitted to out-of-frame rearrangements, and the resulting probabilities were checked against IGoR. A later analysis scored TCR-TCR, TCR-HLA and TCR-CMV co-occurrence with hypergeometric tests, applying a repertoire-size bias correction to TCR pairs. False discovery rates were estimated in a later analysis by permuting HLA or CMV assignments 20 times. In a later analysis, co-occurring TCRs were grouped using DBSCAN, and TCRdist sequence similarity was added for clustering within HLA-allele-positive subsets. For co-occurrence clustering, repertoires with fewer than 30,000 or more than 120,000 public chains were excluded, along with roughly 5 repertoires with anomalous nucleotide sharing. TCRdb took over this immuneACCESS table, retaining in-frame rearrangements with V and J assigned. Such tables are incomplete; in checked studies, under half of the missing clones stem from an unresolved V gene, and the remainder is unexplained. The V and J calls and clone size are taken from that table; D and trimming were inferred from the DNA. Across this sample there are about 130,000 clones, with roughly 84% seen only once. The top ten hold 2.5% to 3.5% of the sample.

Sequences MNHEY (CDR1) and SVGAGI (CDR2) are obtained from the germline V gene. Trimming leaves V shorter by 5 bases and J shorter by 6 bases, with the junction holding 8 bases beyond the gene matches. The CDR3 covers 14 residues, taking in both the cysteine and the phenylalanine. This entry keeps only the CDR3 DNA: 42 bases, framed from base 1. The material sequenced was PBMCs. This clonotype originated in a young woman in good health and CMV-seropositive. The sequence links TRBV6-5 to TRBJ2-7, with 9 bases in between that match TRBD2. The nucleotide sequence reads as follows: TGTGCCAGCAGTAAGCGGGGGGAGGAAAGCGAGCAGTACTTC. Its protein reads: CASSKRGEESEQYF.